Listed here are 30 T cell receptor beta chains from one sample, sequenced in a study of early T cells in non-severe SARS-CoV-2 infection. TCRdb itself ran the 5' RACE reads through MiXCR, one entry per CDR3 protein. The sample has roughly 26,000 distinct CDR3 sequences; 5.1% are singletons. Source material: whole blood. Receptors were obtained from an adult who was a healthcare worker with PCR-confirmed SARS-CoV-2 infection or an uninfected control (not recorded which).

Note on this clonotype: Germline is not matched at one junction end, which may reflect a read error. This chain links TRBV7-8 with TRBJ1-1; a weak D match, TRBD1 (6 bases). Germline V gene lookup returns CDR1 SGHVS and CDR2 FQNEAQ. The CDR3 has 16 amino acids. The CDR3 bases are TGTGCTAGCAGCCCCCCTAGGACAGCGACGAACACTGAAGCTTTCTTT. Translation gives CASSPPRTATNTEAFF.

This clonotype was recorded many times. The gene calls are TRBV12-3 or TRBV12-4 and TRBJ2-5; D is tentatively TRBD1 or TRBD2 (5 bases each). The CDR3 runs to 12 residues. The germline V and J ends were trimmed by 4 bases and 2 bases, with 5 bases remaining between them. This chain's CDR3 is CASSWGQETQYF. DNA of the CDR3: TGTGCCAGCAGTTGGGGGCAAGAGACCCAGTACTTC.

This clonotype has at least ten counts. The J gene is TRBJ2-3, the V gene TRBV5-1, with TRBD1 as a possible D gene (6 bases). Between the trimmed V and J ends, which lost 2 bases and 0 bases, there was a span of 13 bases. CDR1 and CDR2 (germline): SGHRS, YFSETQ. The CDR3 is made up of 16 amino acids. The CDR3 DNA sequence: TGCGCCAGCAGCTTTGGACAGTGGACTAGCACAGATACGCAGTATTTT. This sequence encodes CASSFGQWTSTDTQYF. Complete variable domain (other parts from reference TRBV5-1 and TRBJ2-3): KAGVTQTPRYLIKTRGQQVTLSCSPISGHRSVSWYQQTPGQGLQFLFEYFSETQRNKGNFPGRFSGRQFSNSRSEMNVSTLELGDSALYLCASSFGQWTSTDTQYFGPGTRLTVL.

This clonotype was picked up many times. The rearrangement joins TRBV6-2 or TRBV6-3 to TRBJ2-7; D perhaps matches TRBD1 (6 bases). Germline V gives CDR1 MNHEY, CDR2 SVGEGT. The CDR3 has 15 amino acids. The germline V and J ends were trimmed by 3 bases and 3 bases, with 15 bases remaining between them. The CDR3: CASSYFGQGFYEQYF. CDR3 nucleotide sequence: TGTGCCAGCAGTTATTTTGGCCAGGGGTTCTACGAGCAGTACTTC.

With regard to this clonotype: A much larger clone lies one base from this, so it may be a read error. This chain connects TRBV7-9 to TRBJ2-3; 8 bases align to TRBD1. The CDR3 sequence is 14 residues long. Germline V lookup: CDR1 SEHNR, CDR2 FQNEAQ (reference sequence). Here the CDR3 DNA reads TGTGCCAGCAGGTGGGATGCACAGGGGGATATGCAGTATTTT. This encodes CASRWDAQGDMQYF.

In its sample, this clonotype was seen a few times. The rearrangement links TRBV20-1 to TRBJ2-5, with 11 bases identical to TRBD2. Germline CDR1 DFQATT, CDR2 SNEGSKA (reference sequence). J was trimmed by 6 bases and V by 3 bases; bases with no gene match: 3. The CDR3 covers 13 residues. The CDR3: CSASSGGAKTQYF. The CDR3, as DNA: TGCAGTGCTAGTAGCGGGGGGGCGAAGACCCAGTACTTC.

This clonotype appeared many times. The gene calls are TRBV9 and TRBJ2-3; D may be TRBD1 or TRBD2 (5 bases each). CDR1 SGDLS and CDR2 YYNGEE come from the germline V gene. There are 15 residues in the CDR3. V lost 0 bases and J lost 0, with 8 bases in between. The CDR3 loop reads CASSVDGASTDTQYF. CDR3 sequence (DNA): TGTGCCAGCAGCGTAGACGGGGCTAGCACAGATACGCAGTATTTT.

This clonotype appeared many times. The V gene is TRBV20-1, the J gene TRBJ2-7; D may match TRBD1 or TRBD2 (6 bases each). CDR1 DFQATT and CDR2 SNEGSKA come from the germline V gene (reference sequence). The CDR3 extends over 12 amino acids. Trimming removed 7 bases at V and 5 bases at J, with 15 bases between. The CDR3 protein is CSGGGGFDEQYF. The CDR3 coding sequence is TGCAGTGGAGGAGGGGGTTTCGACGAGCAGTACTTC.

The J gene is TRBJ2-7, the V gene TRBV11-2; D is perhaps TRBD2 (6 bases). Germline values: CDR1 SGHAT, CDR2 FQNNGV. Trimming pared 4 bases from V and 2 bases from J, leaving 15 bases between. The CDR3 loop spans 15 amino acids. The CDR3 DNA reads as TGTGCCAGCAGCTCCCTACCCCGCGGGACCTACGAGCAGTACTTC. Translated, it gives CASSSLPRGTYEQYF.

This rearrangement joins TRBV7-9 to TRBJ2-3; D unresolved. V lost 5 bases and J 9 bases, leaving 18 bases between the germline ends. Germline V gene lookup returns CDR1 SEHNR and CDR2 FQNEAQ (reference sequence). This CDR3 region has 14 residues. The CDR3 DNA follows: TGTGCCAGCAGCCCAATAACCTCGGCCGGGACGCAGTATTTT. Amino acid sequence: CASSPITSAGTQYF.

In this sample, this clonotype turned up many times. This chain connects TRBV11-2 to TRBJ1-3; D perhaps matches TRBD1 (6 bases). In germline, CDR1 is SGHAT, CDR2 FQNNGV. The V end was cut by 5 bases, the J end by 1 base, with 9 bases between. CDR3 length: 14 amino acids. The CDR3 spells CASSGTRSGNTIYF. CDR3 nucleotide sequence: TGTGCCAGCAGCGGGACAAGATCTGGAAACACCATATATTTT.

This clonotype has a count of ten or more. The rearrangement uses TRBV7-6 and TRBJ2-5, with D perhaps matching TRBD1 (5 bases). This CDR3 region has 13 residues. Trimming stripped 2 bases from V and 3 bases from J, with 7 bases between. Germline values: CDR1 SGHVS, CDR2 FNYEAQ. The CDR3 sequence is CASSLFREETQYF. The CDR3 DNA follows: TGTGCCAGCAGCTTATTCAGGGAAGAGACCCAGTACTTC. The whole variable domain, remainder taken from reference TRBV7-6 and TRBJ2-5, is GAGVSQSPRYKVTKRGQDVALRCDPISGHVSLYWYRQALGQGPEFLTYFNYEAQQDKSGLPNDRFSAERPEGSISTLTIQRTEQRDSAMYRCASSLFREETQYFGPGTRLLVL.

Ten or more counts support this clonotype. The chain is built from TRBV5-1 and TRBJ1-1; no reliable D call. Trimming took off 0 bases at V and 4 bases at J, with 13 bases between the two ends. This CDR3 has 15 amino acids. Looked up from germline, CDR1 is SGHRS and CDR2 is YFSETQ. The CDR3: CASSLGTAGVTEAFF. DNA for the CDR3: TGCGCCAGCAGCTTGGGGACCGCGGGCGTCACTGAAGCTTTCTTT.

This clonotype was detected many times. The J gene is TRBJ1-5, the V gene TRBV12-3 or TRBV12-4; no firm D call. V gave up 2 bases and J gave up 0 bases, with 11 bases separating them. The CDR3 loop spans 16 amino acids. The chain's CDR3 is CASSLIPGYSNQPQHF. The CDR3 nucleotides are TGTGCCAGCAGTTTAATACCCGGATATAGCAATCAGCCCCAGCATTTT.

This clonotype was found many times. The CDR3 bases are TGTGCCAGCAGCTTAGGGACAGCAGATACGCAGTATTTT. Its translation: CASSLGTADTQYF. The genes are TRBV7-6 and TRBJ2-3, with D tentatively TRBD1 (6 bases). Germline CDR1 and CDR2: SGHVS and FNYEAQ. Trimming stripped 1 base from V and 4 bases from J, with 6 bases between. This CDR3 region has 13 residues.

This clonotype was detected ten times or more. V and J are TRBV7-9 and TRBJ1-2; D gene ambiguous. Germline CDR1 reads SEHNR; CDR2 reads FQNEAQ (reference sequence). This CDR3 is built from 13 residues. Trimming took 1 base from V and 4 from J, leaving 7 bases between them. In nucleotides, the CDR3 is TGTGCCAGCAGCTTAGAGGTCCGCTATGGCTACACCTTC. It encodes CASSLEVRYGYTF.

This clonotype is a singleton in its sample. The chain joins TRBV11-2 to TRBJ2-1; a possible D gene is TRBD2 (5 bases). Per germline, CDR1 SGHAT and CDR2 FQNNGV. Trimming took off 6 bases at V and 6 bases at J, with 15 bases between the two ends. This CDR3 has 14 amino acids. In DNA form, the CDR3 reads TGTGCCAGCAGGAGGGAACTGATGTTCAATGAGCAGTTCTTC. Amino acids: CASRRELMFNEQFF.

In this sample, this clonotype turned up many times. CDR3 protein: CASSRTGLNTEAFF. The CDR3 bases are TGTGCCAGCAGCCGCACAGGGTTGAACACTGAAGCTTTCTTT. The chain uses TRBV3-1 and TRBJ1-1; D may be TRBD1 (6 bases). V dropped 4 bases and J dropped 0 bases, with 9 bases sitting between them. The CDR3 contains 14 residues. Germline V gene sequence: CDR1 LGHDT, CDR2 YNNKEL (reference sequence).

V usage is TRBV7-3 and J usage is TRBJ2-1; D is possibly TRBD2 (5 bases). The CDR3 contains 13 residues. The germline V gene has CDR1 SGHTA and CDR2 FQGTGA. Trimming took 4 bases from V and 4 from J, leaving 8 bases between them. CDR3 DNA: TGTGCCAGCAGCTCCTCGGGGTACAATGAGCAGTTCTTC. Its translation: CASSSSGYNEQFF.

About this clonotype itself: This may be a read error: a much more frequent sequence differs by one nucleotide. The V gene is TRBV6-4, the J gene TRBJ2-1; D possibly matches TRBD1 or TRBD2 (7 bases each). This CDR3 is built from 16 residues. Trimming cost V 7 bases and J 2 bases, with 18 bases left between them. Germline values: CDR1 MRHNA, CDR2 SNTAGT. The CDR3 loop reads CASKLSRGGTYNEQFF. As DNA, the CDR3 is TGTGCCAGCAAACTTAGCAGGGGGGGTACCTACAATGAGCAGTTCTTC.

This clonotype showed up many times. This chain joins TRBV5-6 and TRBJ2-1; no clear D gene. Trimming took off 0 bases at V and 0 bases at J, with 10 bases between the two ends. From germline, CDR1 is SGHDT and CDR2 YYEEEE. This CDR3 has 16 amino acids. CDR3 in amino acids: CASSLAGGSSYNEQFF. The CDR3 bases are TGTGCCAGCAGCTTGGCTGGCGGTAGCTCCTACAATGAGCAGTTCTTC. The variable domain in full, completed from reference TRBV5-6 and TRBJ2-1, reads DAGVTQSPTHLIKTRGQQVTLRCSPKSGHDTVSWYQQALGQGPQFIFQYYEEEERQRGNFPDRFSGHQFPNYSSELNVNALLLGDSALYLCASSLAGGSSYNEQFFGPGTRLTVL.

Only a few counts were recorded for this clonotype. V is TRBV5-1 and J is TRBJ2-5; 9 positions agree with TRBD1. CDR3 length: 15 amino acids. Germline lookup yields CDR1 SGHRS and CDR2 YFSETQ. The V gene end was trimmed by 6 bases and the J gene end by 2 bases; junction bases not matched to a gene: 8. The CDR3 region is CASTRPTGGQETQYF. CDR3 sequence (DNA): TGCGCCAGCACCAGACCGACAGGGGGACAAGAGACCCAGTACTTC. Filled out from reference TRBV5-1 and TRBJ2-5, the complete variable domain reads KAGVTQTPRYLIKTRGQQVTLSCSPISGHRSVSWYQQTPGQGLQFLFEYFSETQRNKGNFPGRFSGRQFSNSRSEMNVSTLELGDSALYLCASTRPTGGQETQYFGPGTRLLVL.

This clonotype was observed at least ten times. The gene calls are TRBV2 and TRBJ1-6; D ambiguous. The CDR3 runs 16 residues. Trimming took off 2 bases at V and 5 bases at J, with 13 bases between the two ends. Germline CDR1 and CDR2: SNHLY and FYNNEI. The CDR3 nucleotides are TGTGCCAGCAGTGAACGTTGGGGAGCCGATAATTCACCCCTCCACTTT. Residues: CASSERWGADNSPLHF.

This clonotype was seen at least ten times. The chain uses TRBV7-2 and TRBJ2-7, with D possibly matching TRBD2 (5 bases). The V end was cut by 3 bases, the J end by 6 bases, with 12 bases between. From germline, CDR1 is SGHTA and CDR2 FQGNSA. There are 13 residues in the CDR3. The CDR3 bases are TGTGCCAGCAGCTTCTACCTAGCCCCCGAGCAGTACTTC. It encodes CASSFYLAPEQYF.

This clonotype showed up many times. The CDR3 sequence is CASSRESGANVLTF. The CDR3 DNA sequence: TGTGCCAGCAGCCGGGAATCTGGGGCCAACGTCCTGACTTTC. This rearrangement joins TRBV9 to TRBJ2-6, with D possibly being TRBD2 (5 bases). The CDR3 sequence is 14 residues long. Trimming removed 4 bases at V and 1 base at J, with 6 bases between. The V gene's germline CDR1 is SGDLS and CDR2 YYNGEE.

The V and J genes are TRBV7-2 and TRBJ1-4, with no clear D. From germline, CDR1 is SGHTA and CDR2 FQGNSA. The length of the CDR3 is 13 residues. V dropped 2 bases and J dropped 8 bases, with 9 bases sitting between them. The CDR3 DNA sequence: TGTGCCAGCAGCTTATGGAGGGAAGAAAAACTGTTTTTT. It specifies CASSLWREEKLFF.

Within the sample, this clonotype is medium-sized. This chain joins TRBV18 and TRBJ1-2; tentatively, D is TRBD1 (5 bases). The germline gives CDR1 KGHSH, CDR2 LQKENI. CDR3 size: 13 residues. V was shortened by 3 bases and J by 2 bases, with 7 bases between the two germline ends. This CDR3 reads CASSPTANYGYTF. CDR3 nucleotide sequence: TGTGCCAGCTCACCGACAGCAAACTATGGCTACACCTTC. The full variable domain, rest sourced from reference TRBV18 and TRBJ1-2, is NAGVMQNPRHLVRRRGQEARLRCSPMKGHSHVYWYRQLPEEGLKFMVYLQKENIIDESGMPKERFSAEFPKEGPSILRIQQVVRGDSAAYFCASSPTANYGYTFGSGTRLTVV.

There are many counts of this clonotype. The V and J genes are TRBV4-2 and TRBJ2-5; 7 bases match TRBD1. CDR3 length: 13 residues. The germline V gene has CDR1 LGHNA and CDR2 YNFKEQ. J gave up 0 bases and V 5 bases, and 0 bases lay outside the gene matches. CDR3 region: CASSGTDQETQYF. The CDR3 DNA reads as TGTGCCAGCAGCGGGACAGACCAAGAGACCCAGTACTTC.

This clonotype was counted between two and nine times. This is likely a read error, given that the CDR3 carries no conserved phenylalanine or tryptophan at its end. The chain uses TRBV5-4 and TRBJ2-7; D is undetermined. Deletions cut 4 bases from V and 4 bases from J, with 15 bases between. This CDR3 comprises 14 residues. From germline, CDR1 is SGHNT and CDR2 YYREEE (reference sequence). This CDR3 is CASSAPQPQYEQYL. The CDR3 bases are TGTGCCAGCAGCGCGCCGCAACCCCAATACGAGCAGTACCTC.

This clonotype was found many times. The chain combines TRBV14 with TRBJ1-3; maybe TRBD1 (6 bases). V lost 3 bases to trimming and J lost 2 bases, with 11 bases between them. Germline V lookup: CDR1 SGHDN, CDR2 FVKESK. The CDR3 totals 15 residues. The CDR3 sequence is CASSHQQGPGNTIYF. CDR3 in DNA: TGTGCCAGCAGCCACCAACAGGGCCCTGGAAACACCATATATTTT. The full variable domain, completed using reference TRBV14 and TRBJ1-3, is EAGVTQFPSHSVIEKGQTVTLRCDPISGHDNLYWYRRVMGKEIKFLLHFVKESKQDESGMPNNRFLAERTGGTYSTLKVQPAELEDSGVYFCASSHQQGPGNTIYFGEGSWLTVV.